These 20 T cell receptor beta chains originate from one sample sequenced in a study of OX40 agonist ivuxolimab in advanced cancers. Using immunoSEQ multiplex PCR, the repertoire was profiled, and TCRdb retains in-frame clones only, with some absent. This table has over 30,000 clones, over 60% appearing once. Sample: CD4+ or CD8+ T cells sorted from blood, taken in a trial of the OX40 agonist ivuxolimab. The receptors derive from an adult with an advanced solid tumor such as melanoma, head and neck, liver or kidney cancer.

The gene calls are TRBV30 and TRBJ1-1, with 9 bases lining up with TRBD1. With V trimmed by 8 bases and J by 5 bases, 12 bases remained unmatched. This CDR3 region has 14 residues. The germline gives CDR1 GTSNPN, CDR2 SVGIG (reference sequence). The CDR3 is CAGNRGQGRTEAFF. For the CDR3, the DNA is TGTGCCGGAAATCGGGGACAGGGTAGGACTGAAGCTTTCTTT.

DNA for the CDR3: TGTGCCAGCAGTACTTGGGCAGATCATAACTATGGCTACACCTTC. The encoded protein is CASSTWADHNYGYTF. The J gene is TRBJ1-2, the V gene TRBV6-6; D is undetermined. The germline CDR1 and CDR2 sequences are MNHNY and SVGAGI (reference sequence). The ends were cut back, 5 bases at V and 1 base at J, with 14 bases in the middle. The CDR3 covers 15 residues.

The chain combines TRBV18 with TRBJ2-7, with 12 bases matching TRBD2. This CDR3 comprises 16 residues. From germline, CDR1 is KGHSH and CDR2 LQKENI. Losses at the gene ends were 3 bases for V and 5 bases for J; bases not matched to a gene: 8. The CDR3 loop reads CASSPGLAGFRNEQYF. The CDR3 nucleotides read TGTGCCAGCTCACCGGGACTAGCGGGTTTTCGCAACGAGCAGTACTTC.

This sequence joins TRBV27 and TRBJ2-3, with 11 positions matching TRBD1. Per the germline V gene, CDR1 is MNHEY and CDR2 is SMNVEV (reference sequence). Trimming removed 1 base from V and 4 bases from J; junction bases left unmatched: 1. The CDR3 runs 15 residues. CDR3 sequence: CASSLWDRGADTQYF. The CDR3 DNA is TGTGCCAGCAGTTTATGGGACAGGGGGGCAGATACGCAGTATTTT.

V and J are TRBV18 and TRBJ1-4; maybe TRBD1 (5 bases). The CDR3 sequence is 13 residues long. Germline V gene lookup returns CDR1 KGHSH and CDR2 LQKENI. Trimming took off 6 bases at V and 12 bases at J, with 17 bases between the two ends. CDR3 DNA sequence: TGTGCCAGCTCGGGGGGTCCCGCTGGGGAACTGTTTTTT. Translated, it gives CASSGGPAGELFF.

The rearrangement joins TRBV4-1 to TRBJ2-5, with 14 bases aligning to TRBD2. The CDR3 length is 16 residues. After removal of 3 bases from V and 2 bases from J, the junction contained 2 bases not matched to a gene. CDR1 is MGHRA and CDR2 is YSYEKL in the germline V gene. CDR3 residues: CASSQGTSGGQETQYF. Written as DNA, the CDR3 is TGCGCCAGCAGCCAGGGGACTAGCGGGGGACAAGAGACCCAGTACTTC.

The chain joins TRBV30 to TRBJ1-4; 8 bases are shared with TRBD1. The CDR3 is made up of 13 amino acids. The V and J ends lost 2 bases and 6 bases, in that order; junction bases with no gene match: 2. Germline V lookup: CDR1 GTSNPN, CDR2 SVGIG (reference sequence). As DNA, the CDR3 is TGTGCCTGGAGTACAGGGGGGTATGAAAAACTGTTTTTT. This codes for CAWSTGGYEKLFF.

This clone was detected once. V usage is TRBV5-1 and J usage is TRBJ2-1, with TRBD2 matching over 9 bases. The CDR3 has 15 amino acids. Unmatched junction bases numbered 3, after V lost 2 bases and J lost 3 bases. Germline V gives CDR1 SGHRS, CDR2 YFSETQ. The CDR3 DNA is TGCGCCAGCAGCTTAAGCGGGGGGAGCTACAATGAGCAGTTCTTC. Translating gives CASSLSGGSYNEQFF. Complete variable domain (other parts from reference TRBV5-1 and TRBJ2-1): KAGVTQTPRYLIKTRGQQVTLSCSPISGHRSVSWYQQTPGQGLQFLFEYFSETQRNKGNFPGRFSGRQFSNSRSEMNVSTLELGDSALYLCASSLSGGSYNEQFFGPGTRLTVL.

The gene calls are TRBV20-1 and TRBJ2-3; D is possibly TRBD1 or TRBD2 (6 bases each). The CDR3 is 11 residues long. The germline gives CDR1 DFQATT, CDR2 SNEGSKA (reference sequence). V was shortened by 7 bases and J by 5 bases, with 10 bases between the two germline ends. The CDR3 coding sequence is TGCAGTGTAGGGGGGCTAGATACGCAGTATTTT. It specifies CSVGGLDTQYF.

The rearrangement uses TRBV5-8 and TRBJ2-7; possible D gene TRBD2, 5 bases. CDR3 size: 13 residues. The V end lost 3 bases, the J end lost 5 bases, and 12 bases lay between the germline ends. Germline-derived CDR1 and CDR2 are SGHTS and YDEGEE. CDR3 DNA sequence: TGTGCCAGCAGCTCTAAGGGAGTGAACGAGCAGTACTTC. It encodes CASSSKGVNEQYF.

This sequence joins TRBV5-1 and TRBJ2-1; 10 bases are shared with TRBD1. Germline V gives CDR1 SGHRS, CDR2 YFSETQ. The trim removed 0 bases at V and 4 bases at J, leaving 7 bases unmatched. The CDR3 is made up of 17 amino acids. Here the CDR3 DNA reads TGCGCCAGCAGCTTGGCAGGAGACAGGGGGCGTTACAATGAGCAGTTCTTC. Translated: CASSLAGDRGRYNEQFF.

This chain connects TRBV5-1 to TRBJ1-1; D is possibly TRBD1 (5 bases). Germline CDR1 is SGHRS and CDR2 is YFSETQ. The CDR3 runs to 16 residues. The ends were cut back, 0 bases at V and 4 bases at J, with 16 bases in the middle. The CDR3 loop reads CASSLAGGEVSTEAFF. CDR3 DNA sequence: TGCGCCAGCAGCTTGGCAGGAGGGGAAGTGAGCACTGAAGCTTTCTTT.

The chain recombines TRBV19 with TRBJ1-1, with 8 bases matching TRBD1. The CDR3 length is 12 residues. Germline V gives CDR1 LNHDA, CDR2 SQIVND (reference sequence). V shed 6 bases and J 10 bases; nucleotides not matched to a gene: 7. The CDR3 coding sequence is TGTGCCAGTAGGGGGACAGGACCCGGAGCTTTCTTT. Translation: CASRGTGPGAFF.

The chain employs TRBV19 and TRBJ1-2; unclear D gene. CDR3 length: 16 amino acids. From germline, CDR1 is LNHDA and CDR2 SQIVND (reference sequence). The V end lost 0 bases, the J end lost 6 bases, and 17 bases lay between the germline ends. As DNA, the CDR3 is TGTGCCAGTAGTATAGAACGTCTGGACGTGATAGATGGCTACACCTTC. As protein: CASSIERLDVIDGYTF. Based on the CDR3 plus reference TRBV19 and TRBJ1-2, the full variable domain is DGGITQSPKYLFRKEGQNVTLSCEQNLNHDAMYWYRQDPGQGLRLIYYSQIVNDFQKGDIAEGYSVSREKKESFPLTVTSAQKNPTAFYLCASSIERLDVIDGYTFGSGTRLTVV.

This clone has only a few counts. The chain recombines TRBV6-1 with TRBJ1-2; D might be TRBD1 (5 bases). Between the trimmed V and J ends, which lost 1 base and 8 bases, there was a span of 11 bases. CDR1 is MNHNS and CDR2 is SASEGT in the germline V gene. This CDR3 comprises 13 residues. The CDR3 here is CASSEGRVGGYTF. DNA of the CDR3: TGTGCCAGCAGTGAAGGCAGGGTGGGAGGCTACACCTTC.

In its sample, this clone was seen a few times. The chain carries TRBV7-9 and TRBJ1-2, with D possibly being TRBD1 (6 bases). The CDR3 has 14 amino acids. V was clipped by 2 bases and J by 0 bases, with 7 bases between them. CDR1 and CDR2 (germline): SEHNR, FQNEAQ (reference sequence). CDR3 nucleotide sequence: TGTGCCAGCAGCTTACAGGGGACTAACTATGGCTACACCTTC. Translating gives CASSLQGTNYGYTF.

This clone came up once. This sequence joins TRBV2 and TRBJ1-1; 7 positions match TRBD1. CDR1 and CDR2 (germline): SNHLY, FYNNEI. CDR3 length equals 12 residues. The J segment lost 4 bases and the V segment lost 7 bases, leaving 3 bases of the junction unmatched. CDR3 sequence reads: CASNRQGTEAFF. For the CDR3, the DNA is TGTGCCAGCAACAGACAGGGCACTGAAGCTTTCTTT.

This rearrangement joins TRBV19 to TRBJ1-2, with a tentative D call TRBD1 (5 bases). Germline V gene sequence: CDR1 LNHDA, CDR2 SQIVND (reference sequence). The CDR3 runs 13 residues. V gave up 6 bases and J gave up 0 bases, with 8 bases separating them. The CDR3: CASRRGANYGYTF. CDR3 nucleotide sequence: TGTGCCAGTAGACGAGGGGCTAACTATGGCTACACCTTC. Full variable domain (rest looked up from reference TRBV19 and TRBJ1-2): DGGITQSPKYLFRKEGQNVTLSCEQNLNHDAMYWYRQDPGQGLRLIYYSQIVNDFQKGDIAEGYSVSREKKESFPLTVTSAQKNPTAFYLCASRRGANYGYTFGSGTRLTVV.

The chain is built from TRBV7-9 and TRBJ1-4, with 8 bases aligning to TRBD1. J was trimmed by 10 bases and V by 5 bases; bases with no gene match: 15. The CDR3 consists of 16 residues. Germline values: CDR1 SEHNR, CDR2 FQNEAQ (reference sequence). CDR3 nucleotides: TGTGCCAGCAGCCCCAACCCCTTAACAGGGGGAGGAAAACTGTTTTTT. Encoded protein: CASSPNPLTGGGKLFF. The entire variable domain, with the rest obtained from reference TRBV7-9 and TRBJ1-4, is as follows: DTGVSQNPRHKITKRGQNVTFRCDPISEHNRLYWYRQTLGQGPEFLTYFQNEAQLEKSRLLSDRFSAERPKGSFSTLEIQRTEQGDSAMYLCASSPNPLTGGGKLFFGSGTQLSVL.

This clone was found once. The rearrangement links TRBV11-2 to TRBJ2-6; no definite D call. V was shortened by 1 base and J by 0 bases, with 4 bases between the two germline ends. CDR3 length: 15 amino acids. The germline CDR1 and CDR2 sequences are SGHAT and FQNNGV. The CDR3 DNA reads as TGTGCCAGCAGCTTAGGCATCTCTGGGGCCAACGTCCTGACTTTC. Translated, it gives CASSLGISGANVLTF. Based on the CDR3 plus reference TRBV11-2 and TRBJ2-6, the full variable domain is EAGVAQSPRYKIIEKRQSVAFWCNPISGHATLYWYQQILGQGPKLLIQFQNNGVVDDSQLPKDRFSAERLKGVDSTLKIQPAKLEDSAVYLCASSLGISGANVLTFGAGSRLTVL.